This T cell receptor (beta chain) is from a study of shared clonotypes between healthy human individuals. Germline V gene data show CDR1 as MGHRA and CDR2 as YSYEKL. Trimming stripped 2 bases from V and 3 bases from J, with 20 bases between. CDR3 length: 18 residues. Terminally differentiated effector memory CD45RA+ cells were excluded by CCR7 positive selection of CD45RO-negative cells. All of the donors resided in Nashville, Tennessee, and each was a Caucasian adult. Produced via immunoSEQ multiplex PCR; TCRdb's table is partial and in-frame only. The sample consists of 500,000 to 700,000 clones, roughly 96% of them appearing once.

Sequenced sample: naive CD8+ T cells sorted from blood. The chain combines TRBV4-1 with TRBJ2-1, with D tentatively TRBD2 (6 bases). This sequence originates from a woman in her twenties or thirties in good health. Written as DNA, the CDR3 is TGCGCCAGCAGCCAACGGCCACCCGGGAGCAGGAACTACAATGAGCAGTTCTTC. The encoded protein is CASSQRPPGSRNYNEQFF.